This TCR beta chain stems from a study of blood T cell repertoires in COVID-19. Study at large: Sample material is recorded as cDNA or gDNA derived from T cells, B-cell-depleted T cells, or PBMCs.

This table comes from immunoSEQ multiplex PCR, and its TCRdb copy is limited to in-frame clones, with some not included. The data contain more than 85,000 clones, 75% to 85% of them singletons. The material sequenced was peripheral blood. The clonotype was recovered from a woman aged 70-85 years with acute or convalescent COVID-19.

The CDR3, as DNA: TGTGCCAGCAGCCAAGGGGACAGGGCCGGGGAGCTGTTTTTT. This encodes CASSQGDRAGELFF. The chain combines TRBV3-1 (or the pseudogene TRBV3-2) with TRBJ2-2; 9 bases are shared with TRBD1. The trim removed 1 base at V and 6 bases at J, leaving 0 bases unmatched. The germline gives CDR1 LGHDT, CDR2 YNNKEL (reference sequence). The CDR3 is 14 amino acids.